These 2 T cell receptor beta chains came from one sample sequenced in a study of cytomegalovirus exposure and HLA in healthy donors (dated by TCRdb to about 2017). The method was the immunoSEQ multiplex PCR assay. For the multiplex PCR, a mixture combining 60 forward primers for TCR Vbeta segments and 13 reverse primers for TCR Jbeta segments was used. TCRdb provides this immuneACCESS table in a form limited to in-frame rearrangements. Some clones are lacking; in checked studies, under half of them reflect an unresolved V gene, and why the rest are absent is not known. The sample table shows over 50,000 clones, and 70% to 75% are seen once. The ten largest clones capture less than 45% of the sample. The sequenced sample was PBMCs. The origin of the receptors is a middle-aged man in good health and CMV-seropositive.

This chain connects TRBV2 to TRBJ1-5; tentatively, D is TRBD1 (5 bases). The CDR3 contains 14 residues. Germline V lookup: CDR1 SNHLY, CDR2 FYNNEI. Trimming cost V 3 bases and J 5 bases, with 11 bases left between them. The DNA for the CDR3 is TGTGCCAGCAGTGAGGGTGGGGACTATCAGCCCCAGCATTTT. Protein: CASSEGGDYQPQHF.

The chain links TRBV6-5 to TRBJ2-7, with 7 nucleotides matching TRBD1. Unmatched junction bases numbered 10, after V lost 5 bases and J lost 6 bases. This CDR3 is built from 14 residues. Germline CDR1 reads MNHEY; CDR2 reads SVGAGI. This CDR3 reads CASSTDRASGEQYF. The CDR3 region has the DNA TGTGCCAGCAGTACCGACAGGGCGTCCGGCGAGCAGTACTTC.